This paragraph reports one T cell receptor beta chain. The length of the CDR3 is 16 residues. Germline CDR1 is MNHEY and CDR2 is SVGAGI. Germline trimming cut 4 bases from V and 4 bases from J; bases unmatched to any gene: 4. This record comes from a study of T cell changes during pregnancy in multiple sclerosis. Assay: immunoSEQ multiplex PCR; the TCRdb copy retains only in-frame clones and omits some. The data contain 30,000 to 45,000 clones, approximately 92% of them singletons. The chain links TRBV6-5 to TRBJ2-2, with 12 bases matching TRBD2. The material was CD8+ T cells from peripheral blood mononuclear cells, obtained in the first trimester of pregnancy. The receptor comes from a female donor with multiple sclerosis, enrolled in a pregnancy study. CDR3 DNA sequence: TGTGCCAGCAGTTTGCTAGCGGGGGGGCTCACCGGGGAGCTGTTTTTT. This gives the protein CASSLLAGGLTGELFF.